One T cell receptor beta chain is described in this entry. Its antigen is unknown. This entry is derived from a study of cytomegalovirus exposure and HLA in healthy donors. Whole-study context: A previous analysis identified around 120 million unique TCR beta sequences derived from 180 million or so T cells. Findings and caveats of the study: The authors later linked a missense DCLRE1C variant to TCR beta V- and J-gene trimming. Usually a TCR sequence was rare, but some public TCRs were found in many donors.

After removal of 4 bases from V and 8 bases from J, the junction contained 7 bases not matched to a gene. Germline V lookup: CDR1 MDHEN, CDR2 SYDVKM. This CDR3 region has 13 residues. A multiplex PCR was run with 60 Vbeta primers and 13 Jbeta primers. Assay: immunoSEQ multiplex PCR; the TCRdb copy retains only in-frame clones and omits some. The sample has roughly 120,000 clones; roughly 63% are singletons. This TCR was recovered from a man aged 40-55 years in good health and CMV-seropositive. The sample consisted of PBMCs. The chain recombines TRBV28 with TRBJ1-2, with 7 bases matching TRBD1. CDR3 nucleotide sequence: TGTGCCAGCAGTTCTACAGGGGTCTCGGGCTACACCTTC. It specifies CASSSTGVSGYTF.